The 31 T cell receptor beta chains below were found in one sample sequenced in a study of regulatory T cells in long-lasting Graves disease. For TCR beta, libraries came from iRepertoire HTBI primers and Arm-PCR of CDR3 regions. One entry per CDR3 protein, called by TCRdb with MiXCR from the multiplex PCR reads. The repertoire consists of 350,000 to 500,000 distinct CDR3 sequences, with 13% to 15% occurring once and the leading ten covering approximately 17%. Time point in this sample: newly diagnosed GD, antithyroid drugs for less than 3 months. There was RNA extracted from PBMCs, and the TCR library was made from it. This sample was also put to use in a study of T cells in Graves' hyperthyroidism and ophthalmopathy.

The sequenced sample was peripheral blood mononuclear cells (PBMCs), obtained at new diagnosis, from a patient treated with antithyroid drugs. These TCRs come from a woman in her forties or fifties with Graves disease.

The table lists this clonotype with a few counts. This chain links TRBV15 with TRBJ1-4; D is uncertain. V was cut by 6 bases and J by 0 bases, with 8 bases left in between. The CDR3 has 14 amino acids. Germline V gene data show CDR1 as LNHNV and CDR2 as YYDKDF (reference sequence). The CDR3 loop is CATSGWATNEKLFF. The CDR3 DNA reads TGTGCCACCAGTGGGTGGGCAACTAATGAAAAACTGTTTTTT.

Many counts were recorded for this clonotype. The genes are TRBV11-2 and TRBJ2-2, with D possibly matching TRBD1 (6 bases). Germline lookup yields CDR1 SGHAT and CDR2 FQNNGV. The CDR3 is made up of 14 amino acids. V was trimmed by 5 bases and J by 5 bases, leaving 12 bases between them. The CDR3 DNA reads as TGTGCCAGCAGCCCACCAGGGGTTACCGGGGAGCTGTTTTTT. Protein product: CASSPPGVTGELFF.

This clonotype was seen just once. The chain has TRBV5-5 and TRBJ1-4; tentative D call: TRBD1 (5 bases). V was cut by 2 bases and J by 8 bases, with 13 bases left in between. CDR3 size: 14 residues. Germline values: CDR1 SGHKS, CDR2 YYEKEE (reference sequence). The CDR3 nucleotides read TGTGCCAGCAGCTTCGGGGGACTTTTGGAAAAACTGTTTTTT. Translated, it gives CASSFGGLLEKLFF.

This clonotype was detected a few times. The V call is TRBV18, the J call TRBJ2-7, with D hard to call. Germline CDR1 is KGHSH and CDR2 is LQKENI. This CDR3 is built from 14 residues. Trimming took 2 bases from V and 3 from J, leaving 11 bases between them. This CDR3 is CASSPYTEHYEQYF. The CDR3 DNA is TGTGCCAGCTCACCATACACGGAACACTACGAGCAGTACTTC.

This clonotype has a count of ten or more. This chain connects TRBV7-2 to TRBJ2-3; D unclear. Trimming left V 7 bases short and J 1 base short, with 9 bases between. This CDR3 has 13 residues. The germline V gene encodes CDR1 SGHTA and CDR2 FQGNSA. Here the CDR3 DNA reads TGTGCCAGCACCCCGGGTGGCACAGATACGCAGTATTTT. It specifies CASTPGGTDTQYF.

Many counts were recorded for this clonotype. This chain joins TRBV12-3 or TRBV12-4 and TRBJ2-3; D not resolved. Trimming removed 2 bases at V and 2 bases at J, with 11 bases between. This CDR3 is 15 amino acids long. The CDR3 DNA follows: TGTGCCAGCAGTTTATTGGTAGCATCCACAGATACGCAGTATTTT. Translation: CASSLLVASTDTQYF.

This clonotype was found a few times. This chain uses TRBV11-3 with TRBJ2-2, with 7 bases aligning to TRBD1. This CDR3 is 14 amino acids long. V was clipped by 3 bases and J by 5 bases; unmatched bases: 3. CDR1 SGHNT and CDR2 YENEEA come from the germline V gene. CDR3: CASSFQGETGELFF. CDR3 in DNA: TGTGCCAGCAGCTTCCAGGGGGAAACCGGGGAGCTGTTTTTT.

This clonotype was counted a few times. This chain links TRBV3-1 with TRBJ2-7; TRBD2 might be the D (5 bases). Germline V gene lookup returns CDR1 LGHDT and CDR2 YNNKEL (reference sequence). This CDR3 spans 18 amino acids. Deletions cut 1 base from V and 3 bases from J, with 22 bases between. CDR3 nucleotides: TGTGCCAGCAGCCAAGTTCCAGGAGGCGGAACCGGGATCTACGAGCAGTACTTC. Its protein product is CASSQVPGGGTGIYEQYF.

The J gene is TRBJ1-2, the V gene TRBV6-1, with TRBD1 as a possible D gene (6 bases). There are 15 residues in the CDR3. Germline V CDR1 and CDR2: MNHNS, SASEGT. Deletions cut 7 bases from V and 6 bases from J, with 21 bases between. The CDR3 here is CASINEGGAGDGYTF. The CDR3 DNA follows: TGTGCCAGCATTAACGAGGGGGGGGCAGGGGATGGCTACACCTTC.

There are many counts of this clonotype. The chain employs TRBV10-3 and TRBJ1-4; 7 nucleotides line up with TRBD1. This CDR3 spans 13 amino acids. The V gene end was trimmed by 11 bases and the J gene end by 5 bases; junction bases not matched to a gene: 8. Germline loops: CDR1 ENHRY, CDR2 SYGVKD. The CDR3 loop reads CAVKGQSNEKLFF. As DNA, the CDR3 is TGTGCCGTAAAGGGACAGTCGAATGAAAAACTGTTTTTT.

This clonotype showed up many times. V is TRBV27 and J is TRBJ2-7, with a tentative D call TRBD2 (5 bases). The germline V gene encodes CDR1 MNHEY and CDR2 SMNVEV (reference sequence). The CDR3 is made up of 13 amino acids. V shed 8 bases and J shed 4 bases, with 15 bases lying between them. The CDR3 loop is CASASGVYYEQYF. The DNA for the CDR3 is TGTGCCAGCGCCTCCGGGGTATATTACGAGCAGTACTTC.

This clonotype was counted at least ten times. This CDR3 reads CASSQFGQGEPQHF. The DNA for the CDR3 is TGTGCCAGCAGCCAGTTCGGACAGGGTGAGCCCCAGCATTTT. The chain employs TRBV3-1 and TRBJ1-5; 8 bases line up with TRBD1. CDR3 length: 14 residues. Germline V gene data show CDR1 as LGHDT and CDR2 as YNNKEL (reference sequence). J gave up 8 bases and V 3 bases, and 6 bases lay outside the gene matches.

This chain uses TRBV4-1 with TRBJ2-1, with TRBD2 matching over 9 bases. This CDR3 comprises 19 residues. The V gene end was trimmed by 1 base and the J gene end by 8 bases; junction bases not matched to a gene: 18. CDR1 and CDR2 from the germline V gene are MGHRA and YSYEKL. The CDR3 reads CASSQGGGGGSGSRDEQFF. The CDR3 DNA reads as TGCGCCAGCAGCCAAGGGGGTGGGGGGGGTAGCGGGAGTAGGGATGAGCAGTTCTTC.

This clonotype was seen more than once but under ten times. The CDR3 region has the DNA TGTGCCAGCAGGGAGGGGGGGCGCAACGTCCTGACTTTC. This gives the protein CASREGGRNVLTF. The genes are TRBV5-5 and TRBJ2-6, with a possible D match to TRBD2 (7 bases). The CDR3 extends over 13 amino acids. V was trimmed by 5 bases and J by 9 bases, leaving 12 bases between them. The germline V gene encodes CDR1 SGHKS and CDR2 YYEKEE (reference sequence).

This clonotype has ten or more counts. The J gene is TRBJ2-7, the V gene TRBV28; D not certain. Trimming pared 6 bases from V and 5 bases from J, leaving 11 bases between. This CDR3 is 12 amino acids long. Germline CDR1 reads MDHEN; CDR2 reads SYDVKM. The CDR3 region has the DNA TGTGCCAGCAGAACGCAGGAAGACGAGCAGTACTTC. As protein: CASRTQEDEQYF.

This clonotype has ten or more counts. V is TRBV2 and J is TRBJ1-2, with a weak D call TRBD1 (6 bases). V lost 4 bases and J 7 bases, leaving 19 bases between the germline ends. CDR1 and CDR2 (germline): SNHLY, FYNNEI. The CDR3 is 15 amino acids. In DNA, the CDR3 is TGTGCCAGCAGTGCGGACAGAATCCGTACTGGTGGCTACACCTTC. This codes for CASSADRIRTGGYTF.

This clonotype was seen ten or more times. Here the CDR3 reads CASRSIPLEQGAHGYTF. The CDR3 coding sequence is TGTGCCAGCAGATCTATCCCCCTCGAACAGGGGGCGCATGGCTACACCTTC. The chain employs TRBV28 and TRBJ1-2; TRBD1 matches at 9 bases. The J segment lost 6 bases and the V segment lost 6 bases, leaving 17 bases of the junction unmatched. The CDR3 totals 17 residues. Per germline, CDR1 MDHEN and CDR2 SYDVKM.

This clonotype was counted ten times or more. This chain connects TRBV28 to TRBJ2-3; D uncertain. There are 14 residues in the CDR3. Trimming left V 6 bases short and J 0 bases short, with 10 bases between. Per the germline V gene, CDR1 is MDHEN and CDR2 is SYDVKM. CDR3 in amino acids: CASRELVSTDTQYF. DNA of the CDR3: TGTGCCAGCAGGGAGTTAGTTAGCACAGATACGCAGTATTTT.

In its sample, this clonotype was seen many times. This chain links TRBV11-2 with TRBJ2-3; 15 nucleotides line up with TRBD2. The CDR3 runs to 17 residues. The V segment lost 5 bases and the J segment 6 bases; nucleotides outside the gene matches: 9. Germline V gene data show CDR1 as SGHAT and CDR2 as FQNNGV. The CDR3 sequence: CASSNGLAGGVLDTQYF. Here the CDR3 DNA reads TGTGCCAGCAGCAACGGACTAGCGGGAGGGGTTTTGGATACGCAGTATTTT.

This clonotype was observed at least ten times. The CDR3 bases are TGTGCCATCAGTGAATCTATCCGAGACAGGGTTAAATCGTTCACCGGGGAGCTGTTTTTT. Translation: CAISESIRDRVKSFTGELFF. The chain employs TRBV10-3 and TRBJ2-2; TRBD1 agrees at 7 bases. Germline V gene lookup returns CDR1 ENHRY and CDR2 SYGVKD. There are 20 residues in the CDR3. J was trimmed by 4 bases and V by 3 bases; bases with no gene match: 20.

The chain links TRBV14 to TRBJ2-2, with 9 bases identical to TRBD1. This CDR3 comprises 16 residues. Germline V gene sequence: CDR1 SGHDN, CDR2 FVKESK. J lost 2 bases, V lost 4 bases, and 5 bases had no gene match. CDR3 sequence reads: CASSLPGQGNTGELFF. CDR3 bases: TGTGCCAGCAGCCTACCGGGACAGGGAAACACCGGGGAGCTGTTTTTT. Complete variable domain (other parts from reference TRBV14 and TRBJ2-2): EAGVTQFPSHSVIEKGQTVTLRCDPISGHDNLYWYRRVMGKEIKFLLHFVKESKQDESGMPNNRFLAERTGGTYSTLKVQPAELEDSGVYFCASSLPGQGNTGELFFGEGSRLTVL.

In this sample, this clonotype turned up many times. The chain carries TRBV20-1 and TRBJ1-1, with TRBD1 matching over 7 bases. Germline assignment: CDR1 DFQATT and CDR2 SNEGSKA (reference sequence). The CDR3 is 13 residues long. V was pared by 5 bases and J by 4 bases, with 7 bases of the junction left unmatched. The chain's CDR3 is CSAAGDRPTEAFF. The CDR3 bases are TGCAGTGCTGCCGGGGACAGACCCACTGAAGCTTTCTTT.

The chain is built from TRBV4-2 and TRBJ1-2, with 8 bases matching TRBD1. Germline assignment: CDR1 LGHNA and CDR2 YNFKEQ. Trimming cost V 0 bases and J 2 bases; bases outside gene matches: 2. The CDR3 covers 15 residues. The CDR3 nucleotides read TGTGCCAGCAGCCAAGAAGCAGGGGGCAACTATGGCTACACCTTC. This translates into CASSQEAGGNYGYTF.

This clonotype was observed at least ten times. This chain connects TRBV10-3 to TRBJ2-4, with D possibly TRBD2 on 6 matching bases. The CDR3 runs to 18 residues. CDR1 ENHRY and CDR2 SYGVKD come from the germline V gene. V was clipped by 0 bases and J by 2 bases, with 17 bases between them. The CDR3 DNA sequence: TGTGCCATCAGTGAGTCGACCGGGGCAGGGAGGTCCAAAAACATTCAGTACTTC. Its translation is CAISESTGAGRSKNIQYF.

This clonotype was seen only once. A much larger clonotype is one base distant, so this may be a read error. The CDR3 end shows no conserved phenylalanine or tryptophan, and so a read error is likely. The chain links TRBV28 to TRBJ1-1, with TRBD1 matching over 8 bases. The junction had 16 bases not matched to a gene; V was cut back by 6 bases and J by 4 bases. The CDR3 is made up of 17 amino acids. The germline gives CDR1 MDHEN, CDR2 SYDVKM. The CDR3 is CASRSRAGGGLGTEAFS. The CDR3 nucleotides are TGTGCCAGCAGGTCCCGTGCAGGGGGCGGCCTGGGCACTGAAGCTTTCTCT.

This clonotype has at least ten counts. The CDR3 nucleotides are TGTGCCAGCAGCACCTGGGGACAGGGGTTTGAGACCCAGTACTTC. It specifies CASSTWGQGFETQYF. The chain has TRBV7-8 and TRBJ2-5; 10 positions agree with TRBD1. CDR1 SGHVS and CDR2 FQNEAQ come from the germline V gene. The CDR3 sequence is 15 residues long. V lost 5 bases to trimming and J lost 5 bases; unmatched junction nucleotides: 8.

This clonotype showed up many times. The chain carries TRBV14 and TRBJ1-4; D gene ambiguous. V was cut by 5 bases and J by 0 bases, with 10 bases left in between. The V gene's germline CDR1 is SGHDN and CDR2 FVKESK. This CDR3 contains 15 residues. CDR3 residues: CASSIRRTTNEKLFF. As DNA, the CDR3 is TGTGCCAGCAGCATTCGACGGACAACTAATGAAAAACTGTTTTTT.

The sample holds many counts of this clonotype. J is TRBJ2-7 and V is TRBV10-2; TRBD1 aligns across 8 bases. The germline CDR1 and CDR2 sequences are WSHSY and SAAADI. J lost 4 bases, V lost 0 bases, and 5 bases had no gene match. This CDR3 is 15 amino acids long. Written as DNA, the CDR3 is TGCGCCAGCAGTGAGTCCAGAGACAGGGGTTACGAGCAGTACTTC. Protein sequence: CASSESRDRGYEQYF.

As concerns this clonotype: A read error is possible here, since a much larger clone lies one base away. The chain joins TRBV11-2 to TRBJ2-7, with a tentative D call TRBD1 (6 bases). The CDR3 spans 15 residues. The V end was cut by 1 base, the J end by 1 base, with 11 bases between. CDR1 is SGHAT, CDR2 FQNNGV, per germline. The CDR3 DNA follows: TGTGCCAGCAGCTTAGTAACAGGGCGGTCCTACGAGCAGTACTTC. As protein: CASSLVTGRSYEQYF. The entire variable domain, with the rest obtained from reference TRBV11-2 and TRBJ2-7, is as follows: EAGVAQSPRYKIIEKRQSVAFWCNPISGHATLYWYQQILGQGPKLLIQFQNNGVVDDSQLPKDRFSAERLKGVDSTLKIQPAKLEDSAVYLCASSLVTGRSYEQYFGPGTRLTVT.

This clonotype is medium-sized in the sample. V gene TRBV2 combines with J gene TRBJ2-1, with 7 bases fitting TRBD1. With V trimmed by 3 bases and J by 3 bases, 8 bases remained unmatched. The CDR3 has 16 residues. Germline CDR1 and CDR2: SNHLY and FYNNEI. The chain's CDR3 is CASSDPEGADYNEQFF. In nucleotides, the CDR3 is TGTGCCAGCAGTGATCCTGAGGGGGCGGACTACAATGAGCAGTTCTTC.

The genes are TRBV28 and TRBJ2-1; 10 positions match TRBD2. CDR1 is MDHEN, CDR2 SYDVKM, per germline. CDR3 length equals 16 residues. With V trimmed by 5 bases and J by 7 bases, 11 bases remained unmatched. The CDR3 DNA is TGTGCCAGCAGTCCTAGCGGGAGTCTTGGGGGAAATGAGCAGTTCTTC. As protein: CASSPSGSLGGNEQFF.